This TCR beta chain was observed in a study of regulatory T cells in long-lasting Graves disease (dated by TCRdb to about 2021). With regard to the full study: Newly diagnosed Graves' disease patients had taken antithyroid drugs for less than 3 months. The study was conducted in China and was registered as a clinical trial. A total of around 33 samples underwent TCR sequencing, from about 13 patients with persistent Graves' disease and 20 or so patients with newly diagnosed Graves' disease. Patients with persistent Graves' disease were compared with patients with newly diagnosed Graves' disease using TCR sequencing and RNA sequencing of peripheral blood.

This clonotype was detected ten times or more. What antigen it recognizes has not been identified. No base-level quality is on record; no much larger clone is a single base apart. Receptor libraries were prepared by multiplex PCR. Sequencing instrument: Illumina HiSeq 4000. CDR3 regions were amplified by Arm-PCR with iRepertoire HTBI primers to construct TCR beta libraries. PCR products were gel purified before sequencing. The original pipeline was this. A total of fewer than 65 TRBV and 14 TRBJ segments were identified across samples and were used for gene usage analysis of CDR3 amino acid clonotypes. COPE and FqMerger were used to merge filtered high-quality paired reads into contigs. BLAST was used to align contigs to IMGT TRBV, TRBD and TRBJ reference genes, with CDR3 defined following IMGT. Highly expanded clones were defined as clonotypes with a frequency above 0.1%. Shannon entropy was used to measure repertoire diversity, and the Gini coefficient was used to measure V-J evenness. Public clonotypes were defined as clonotypes shared by more than one individual. TCRdb reanalyzed the raw reads on its own, using fastp at Q25 for trimming and MiXCR for clone calling, and kept in-frame beta chains. CDR3 protein sequences are deduplicated, and each keeps its most common genes and DNA. The authors' filters were not applied to this entry. A total of about 470,000 distinct CDR3 sequences appear in this sample, 15% of them only once. 15% to 20% of the sample is held by the ten biggest clonotypes.

The study at large found these results: A larger number of public clonotypes was shared among persistent patients (fewer than 3,000) than among newly diagnosed patients (approximately 930). Compared with newly diagnosed patients, patients with persistent Graves' disease had lower TCR Shannon entropy and fewer highly expanded clones, which suggests clonal expansion. Persistent disease showed preferential use of TRBV28, TRBJ1-2 and TRBJ2-5, whereas newly diagnosed disease favored TRBV20-1 and TRBJ2-1. The study examined only peripheral blood because the primary lesion, thyroid tissue, could not be accessed. Sequencing and analysis were limited to the TCR beta chain. As a limitation, the authors acknowledged that the small sample size may reduce accuracy.

For CDR1 and CDR2, the germline V gene lists SGHAT and FQNNGV. Ends trimmed: V by 5 bases, J by 1 base; bases unmatched to a gene: 6. The CDR3 covers 16 residues, taking in both the cysteine and the phenylalanine. Of the read, only the CDR3 DNA is kept; its 48 bases are in frame from base 1. The sample's time point label, in plain terms: newly diagnosed GD, antithyroid drugs for less than 3 months. RNA was extracted from PBMCs in TRIzol for both TCR sequencing and RNA sequencing. The diagnosis of Graves' disease followed American Thyroid Association guidelines. Recruitment of patients was carried out at an endocrinology department in Xi'an, China. Each patient gave 9 to 10 milliliters of peripheral blood, collected in an EDTA anticoagulant tube. Ficoll Paque Plus density gradient separation was used to isolate PBMCs, and no additional T cell sorting was done. An Agilent 2100 Bioanalyzer and agarose gel were used to check RNA quality, and a NanoDrop 2000 was used to measure RNA concentration.

These data also formed part of another study, on T cells in Graves' hyperthyroidism and ophthalmopathy. From the second report: Graves' hyperthyroidism was defined as stable when no progression to ophthalmopathy occurred over 18 months of follow-up. Hyperthyroidism patients were newly diagnosed, with disease duration under 2 months, and aged 18 to 65 years. The study excluded patients with uncontrolled infections, other autoimmune diseases, pregnancy or lactation. Diagnoses were established on the basis of clinical symptoms, serum thyroxine and TRAb, thyroid ultrasound, and orbital computed tomography. The TCR CDR3 was subjected to a first round of RT-PCR using the HTBI primer set and the Qiagen OneStep RT-PCR kit. Most expanded thyroid clonotypes (frequency above 0.001) were also detected in blood, a finding suggesting that blood repertoires may reflect thyroid immune responses. A model built on a 13 V-J signature distinguished ophthalmopathy from stable hyperthyroidism, reaching roughly 88% sensitivity and 81.08% specificity in cross-validation and 80%/75% in testing. In validation, progression to ophthalmopathy was predicted by the model with around 70% sensitivity and roughly 76% specificity, a median of about 6 months before onset. To identify distinguishing TCR V-J signatures, a discovery cohort of around 100 patients was used, comprising 40 to 45 with Graves' ophthalmopathy and some 57 with stable Graves' hyperthyroidism. An independent validation cohort of under 20 hyperthyroidism patients and about 16 patients who later progressed to ophthalmopathy tested prospective prediction of ophthalmopathy. The approximately 98 discovery patients were randomly divided into training and test sets at a 7:3 ratio. In six Graves' hyperthyroidism patients, the study also compared T-cell repertoires from thyroid tissue with T-cell repertoires from blood. Following sampling, methimazole starting at 30 mg daily was given to hyperthyroidism patients, and high-dose intravenous methylprednisolone was given to ophthalmopathy patients. The libraries were constructed in a second round of multiplex PCR and then size-selected and purified. Paired-end sequencing of the libraries was performed with 100 bp reads on an Illumina HiSeq2000. SOAPnuke was used to process the raw data, throwing out any read that contained adapters or uncalled bases, had a mean Phred below 15, or lacked an exact constant-primer or identifier match. High-quality paired reads were merged with COPE v1.2.5, and unique nucleotide sequences were defined as clonotypes. MiTCR v1.1 was used to align the clonotypes against IMGT TRBV, TRBD and TRBJ reference segments. The analysis was restricted to V-J combinations with a frequency above 0.0001, which together covered over 99% of the repertoires. A TCS score was defined as the ratio between F50 (clonal expansion) and ExV (chaos), using BLOSUM62-based TCRdist between CDR3 peptides within each V-J. Welch's t-statistics and random forest reduced roughly 540 V-J features to 10 to 15, which were used in a naive Bayes classifier (R e1071). Sample size was not statistically predetermined, and blinding of investigators to group allocation was not performed. The paper reports TCR Vbeta CDR3 sequencing of roughly 140 peripheral blood samples: around 45 ophthalmopathy, under 80 hyperthyroidism and approximately 17 progressor patients.

The chain was built from TRBV11-2 and TRBJ2-5, and TRBD1 matches 11 of the central bases. The source is a young woman with Graves disease. Donor details come from another sample of the same person, matched by shared clones. Sequencing was performed on peripheral blood mononuclear cells (PBMCs), taken at new diagnosis, from a patient treated with antithyroid drugs. The CDR3 amino acid sequence is: CASSPGDRGAQETQYF. The sequence in DNA is TGTGCCAGCAGCCCAGGGGACAGGGGGGCCCAAGAGACCCAGTACTTC. The CDR3, completed at both ends by the reference TRBV11-2 and TRBJ2-5 genes, gives the full variable domain EAGVAQSPRYKIIEKRQSVAFWCNPISGHATLYWYQQILGQGPKLLIQFQNNGVVDDSQLPKDRFSAERLKGVDSTLKIQPAKLEDSAVYLCASSPGDRGAQETQYFGPGTRLLVL.